This T cell receptor (beta chain) was observed in a study of cytomegalovirus exposure and HLA in healthy donors. Study outcomes and limitations: Beyond CMV serostatus, there was no information to go on about immune exposure. Presence/absence comparisons presumed near-even sequencing depth among donors.

13 Jbeta primers and 60 Vbeta primers were used for the PCR. Assay used: immunoSEQ multiplex PCR; TCRdb lists only in-frame clones, some missing. The table shows around 100,000 clones, with around 82% occurring only once. The V and J ends lost 3 bases and 10 bases, in that order; junction bases with no gene match: 14. Looked up from germline, CDR1 is LNHDA and CDR2 is SQIVND (reference sequence). There are 15 residues in the CDR3. A word on this clone: Its target is unknown.

The sequencing input was PBMCs. The chain is built from TRBV19 and TRBJ1-2, with 7 nucleotides matching TRBD1. The source is a young woman in good health and CMV-seropositive. In nucleotides, the CDR3 is TGTGCCAGTAGTATGATTCCGCGAGGGGGCCGGGTCTACACCTTC. It encodes CASSMIPRGGRVYTF. Together with reference TRBV19 and TRBJ1-2, the CDR3 gives the full variable domain: DGGITQSPKYLFRKEGQNVTLSCEQNLNHDAMYWYRQDPGQGLRLIYYSQIVNDFQKGDIAEGYSVSREKKESFPLTVTSAQKNPTAFYLCASSMIPRGGRVYTFGSGTRLTVV.